The 9 T cell receptor beta chains below were found in one sample sequenced in a study of cytomegalovirus exposure and HLA in healthy donors. PCR involved 60 Vbeta and 13 Jbeta primers. Repertoires were generated with immunoSEQ multiplex PCR, while TCRdb's copy carries only in-frame clones and drops some. The sample carries about 180,000 clones, 84% recorded once. Source material: PBMCs. These receptors were taken from a girl under 18 in good health and CMV-seropositive.

The gene calls are TRBV18 and TRBJ1-1, with TRBD1 as a possible D gene (5 bases). Deletions cut 8 bases from V and 0 bases from J, with 10 bases between. The CDR3 has 13 amino acids. Germline lookup yields CDR1 KGHSH and CDR2 LQKENI. The CDR3 sequence: CASRGDLNTEAFF. CDR3 nucleotides: TGTGCCAGCCGGGGGGACCTGAACACTGAAGCTTTCTTT.

The gene calls are TRBV6-6 and TRBJ2-5, with TRBD1 as a possible D gene (5 bases). V was clipped by 6 bases and J by 6 bases, with 17 bases between them. CDR1 is MNHNY, CDR2 SVGAGI, per germline (reference sequence). The CDR3 is made up of 14 amino acids. As DNA, the CDR3 is TGTGCCAGCAGGCCCTGGGGCGCCCCGCAGACCCAGTACTTC. This gives the protein CASRPWGAPQTQYF.

The chain combines TRBV19 with TRBJ2-1; unclear D gene. This CDR3 is built from 15 residues. V gave up 2 bases and J gave up 0 bases, with 8 bases separating them. Germline CDR1 reads LNHDA; CDR2 reads SQIVND (reference sequence). CDR3 residues: CASSISDSSYNEQFF. DNA of the CDR3: TGTGCCAGTAGTATAAGTGATAGCTCCTACAATGAGCAGTTCTTC.

CDR3 DNA sequence: TGTGCCAGCAGCGTAACGGTATTGTGGCAGGGCCCTGATACGCAGTATTTT. This gives the protein CASSVTVLWQGPDTQYF. This chain uses TRBV9 with TRBJ2-3, with D maybe TRBD1 (5 bases). V was clipped by 1 base and J by 6 bases, with 21 bases between them. In germline, CDR1 is SGDLS, CDR2 YYNGEE. The CDR3 loop spans 17 amino acids.

This chain links TRBV7-2 with TRBJ2-7; 7 bases are shared with TRBD1. Germline V gene lookup returns CDR1 SGHTA and CDR2 FQGNSA. The J segment lost 3 bases and the V segment lost 4 bases, leaving 3 bases of the junction unmatched. This CDR3 has 13 residues. This chain's CDR3 is CASSSRDSYEQYF. The CDR3 DNA is TGTGCCAGCAGCTCCAGGGACAGCTACGAGCAGTACTTC.

V usage is TRBV27 and J usage is TRBJ2-7, with TRBD1 matching 7 bases. The CDR3 has 16 residues. Germline V gene data show CDR1 as MNHEY and CDR2 as SMNVEV (reference sequence). Trimming cost V 2 bases and J 2 bases; bases outside gene matches: 9. CDR3 sequence: CASSLRPGGFPYEQYF. CDR3 DNA sequence: TGTGCCAGCAGTTTACGGCCAGGGGGTTTTCCCTACGAGCAGTACTTC.

Only one count was recorded for this clone. The chain links TRBV7-9 to TRBJ2-7; TRBD2 matches 7 bases. V lost 5 bases, J lost 1 base, and 5 bases stayed unmatched. CDR3 size: 14 residues. CDR1 SEHNR and CDR2 FQNEAQ come from the germline V gene (reference sequence). The CDR3: CASSRGAGSYEQYF. CDR3 nucleotide sequence: TGTGCCAGCAGCCGCGGAGCGGGATCCTACGAGCAGTACTTC.

This chain connects TRBV6-5 to TRBJ1-2, with a tentative D call TRBD1 (6 bases). V lost 0 bases, J lost 4 bases, and 12 bases lay in between. CDR1 is MNHEY and CDR2 is SVGAGI in the germline V gene. This CDR3 has 15 residues. The CDR3 here is CASSYSTGRTYGYTF. The DNA of the CDR3 is TGTGCCAGCAGTTACTCGACAGGACGGACCTATGGCTACACCTTC.

Concerning this clone: A junction boundary mismatches the germline segment, possibly from a read error. The chain uses TRBV6-1 and TRBJ1-1, with 9 bases matching TRBD1. The CDR3 is 15 amino acids. In germline, CDR1 is MNHNS, CDR2 SASEGT. The CDR3: CAGSEPGQGLTEAFF. The CDR3 DNA follows: TGTGCCGGCAGCGAACCGGGACAGGGTCTCACTGAAGCTTTCTTT.